This entry describes one T cell receptor (beta chain). Its target is unknown. MiXCR, run by TCRdb on the RACE reads, gives a single entry per CDR3 protein. This table has under 200,000 distinct CDR3 sequences, 25% to 30% appearing once. The sample is drawn from a study of human T cells and chemical hapten exposure. In the study overall: In the sensitization step, 2% DPC was placed on around 2 cm by around 2 cm of upper inner arm skin. General study results and limits: The number of TCRs above 1 in 1000 frequency did not change after DPC sensitization.

Time point of the sample: pre-sensitization, week 0. This sample's treatment: therapeutic diphenylcyclopropenone sensitization with weekly scalp DPC. This clonotype was obtained from a woman aged 25 to 45 with alopecia areata. Some clones in this sample may be carry-over from other donors' samples. The specimen was whole blood, collected in connection with sensitization to the hapten diphenylcyclopropenone (DPC).

CDR3 loop: CASSEEGPSYEQYF. In DNA, the CDR3 is TGTGCCAGCAGTGAAGAAGGACCCTCCTACGAGCAGTACTTC. The rearrangement links TRBV25-1 to TRBJ2-7, with D unresolved. The CDR3 is 14 residues long. V lost 2 bases and J lost 0, with 8 bases in between. CDR1 is MGHDK and CDR2 is SYGVNS in the germline V gene.